One and the same sample provided the 9 T cell receptor beta chains below, sequenced in a study of shared clonotypes between healthy human individuals. The assay was immunoSEQ multiplex PCR, and TCRdb's table has in-frame clones only and misses some. This sample has 800,000 or so clones; about 97% occur once, and the top ten carry approximately 0.2%. Selected positively for CCR7 and CD45RO-negative, naive CD8 cells excluded terminally differentiated effector memory CD45RA+ cells. The source material was naive CD8+ T cells sorted from blood. The source is a man younger than 45 in good health.

This clone has only one observation. The chain has TRBV27 and TRBJ2-7; TRBD1 agrees at 8 bases. The CDR3 covers 14 residues. Germline V gene lookup returns CDR1 MNHEY and CDR2 SMNVEV (reference sequence). V dropped 10 bases and J dropped 2; count of bases not matched to a gene: 10. The CDR3 sequence: CATKQGDDTYEQYF. The CDR3 bases are TGTGCCACCAAACAGGGGGACGATACCTACGAGCAGTACTTC.

The gene calls are TRBV11-2 and TRBJ2-7; D is uncertain. CDR3 length: 13 residues. CDR1 is SGHAT, CDR2 FQNNGV, per germline. V was clipped by 5 bases and J by 0 bases, with 8 bases between them. CDR3 protein: CASSPSSSYEQYF. Written as DNA, the CDR3 is TGTGCCAGCAGCCCCTCGAGCTCCTACGAGCAGTACTTC. Supplemented by reference TRBV11-2 and TRBJ2-7, the full variable domain reads EAGVAQSPRYKIIEKRQSVAFWCNPISGHATLYWYQQILGQGPKLLIQFQNNGVVDDSQLPKDRFSAERLKGVDSTLKIQPAKLEDSAVYLCASSPSSSYEQYFGPGTRLTVT.

This clone has only one observation. The chain combines TRBV2 with TRBJ2-5; 8 bases match TRBD2. The CDR3 consists of 16 residues. Germline V CDR1 and CDR2: SNHLY, FYNNEI. The V segment lost 3 bases and the J segment 0 bases; nucleotides outside the gene matches: 6. CDR3 sequence reads: CASSEGVAGYQETQYF. The CDR3 region has the DNA TGTGCCAGCAGTGAGGGGGTAGCGGGATACCAAGAGACCCAGTACTTC.

J is TRBJ2-7 and V is TRBV5-6; 10 bases match TRBD1. CDR1 is SGHDT, CDR2 YYEEEE, per germline. The CDR3 has 19 amino acids. V lost 3 bases and J lost 2; bases outside the gene matches: 17. CDR3 nucleotides: TGTGCCAGCAGCTCAGAATTCCGGGACAGGGGAGGCCTTCCCTACGAGCAGTACTTC. Protein: CASSSEFRDRGGLPYEQYF.

This clone is a singleton in its sample. The CDR3: CASSPPGAGTGFRNEQYF. The DNA for the CDR3 is TGTGCCAGCAGCCCACCTGGAGCCGGGACAGGGTTTCGGAACGAGCAGTACTTC. V is TRBV2 and J is TRBJ2-7, with 9 bases identical to TRBD1. This CDR3 is 18 amino acids long. Germline V gives CDR1 SNHLY, CDR2 FYNNEI. Trimming removed 6 bases from V and 5 bases from J; junction bases left unmatched: 20.

V usage is TRBV5-5 and J usage is TRBJ1-1; the match to TRBD1 covers 10 bases. Germline lookup yields CDR1 SGHKS and CDR2 YYEKEE (reference sequence). After removal of 1 base from V and 4 bases from J, the junction contained 4 bases not matched to a gene. The CDR3 is 15 residues long. In DNA form, the CDR3 reads TGTGCCAGCAGCTTGCCGGACAGGGGGATCACTGAAGCTTTCTTT. This sequence encodes CASSLPDRGITEAFF.

The chain recombines TRBV7-6 with TRBJ2-7, with 8 nucleotides matching TRBD2. Germline V lookup: CDR1 SGHVS, CDR2 FNYEAQ. The V segment lost 4 bases and the J segment 7 bases; nucleotides outside the gene matches: 9. The CDR3 is made up of 14 amino acids. CDR3 region: CASSSAAGAREQYF. CDR3 DNA sequence: TGTGCCAGCAGCTCTGCAGCGGGAGCTAGAGAGCAGTACTTC.

The chain couples TRBV7-9 to TRBJ1-1, with D possibly matching TRBD1 (5 bases). Germline CDR1 is SEHNR and CDR2 is FQNEAQ (reference sequence). The length of the CDR3 is 16 residues. Trimming removed 5 bases at V and 0 bases at J, with 16 bases between. The CDR3 loop is CASSPLAGGMNTEAFF. The CDR3, as DNA: TGTGCCAGCAGCCCCCTCGCTGGGGGTATGAACACTGAAGCTTTCTTT.

The chain is built from TRBV7-2 and TRBJ2-7; TRBD1 or TRBD2 may be the D gene (6 bases each). V dropped 1 base and J dropped 3 bases, with 16 bases sitting between them. From germline, CDR1 is SGHTA and CDR2 FQGNSA. The length of the CDR3 is 16 residues. The DNA of the CDR3 is TGTGCCAGCAGCTTAGTTTTCGGGGGCGGATACTACGAGCAGTACTTC. Amino acid sequence: CASSLVFGGGYYEQYF. The full variable domain, with the rest looked up from reference TRBV7-2 and TRBJ2-7, is GAGVSQSPSNKVTEKGKDVELRCDPISGHTALYWYRQSLGQGLEFLIYFQGNSAPDKSGLPSDRFSAERTGGSVSTLTIQRTQQEDSAVYLCASSLVFGGGYYEQYFGPGTRLTVT.